This T cell receptor beta chain is from a study of regulatory T cells in long-lasting Graves disease. Across the whole study: Less than 3 months of antithyroid drugs had been taken by newly diagnosed Graves' patients.

The time point was: newly diagnosed GD, antithyroid drugs for less than 3 months. TCR sequences were obtained from RNA taken from PBMCs. Investigators prepared the TCR beta libraries by applying iRepertoire HTBI primers and Arm-PCR of CDR3 regions. Each CDR3 protein gets one entry after TCRdb re-called the multiplex PCR reads with MiXCR. The sample has approximately 360,000 distinct CDR3 sequences, around 11% seen once. This clonotype occurred many times. Its cognate antigen is unknown. Overall study findings and caveats: Newly diagnosed disease favored TRBV20-1 and TRBJ2-1 over persistent disease.

The ends were cut back, 0 bases at V and 0 bases at J, with 7 bases in the middle. This CDR3 region has 15 residues. CDR1 is MNHEY, CDR2 SVGAGI, per germline. The same data also contributed to another study, on T cells in Graves' hyperthyroidism and ophthalmopathy.

This TCR derives from a woman younger than 30 with Graves disease. This chain joins TRBV6-5 and TRBJ2-3; no reliable D call. Sequenced here: peripheral blood mononuclear cells (PBMCs), sampled at new diagnosis, from a patient treated with antithyroid drugs. The CDR3 sequence: CASSYSGGSTDTQYF. For the CDR3, the DNA is TGTGCCAGCAGTTACTCTGGCGGTAGCACAGATACGCAGTATTTT.